This is a list of T cell receptor beta chains from one sample in a study of cytomegalovirus exposure and HLA in healthy donors. Sequencing used immunoSEQ multiplex PCR; TCRdb keeps in-frame clones, though not all of them. The sample consists of some 150,000 clones, roughly 82% of them appearing once. The sequenced sample consisted of PBMCs. The receptors derive from a woman in her forties or fifties in good health and CMV-seropositive. The CDR3 runs from the conserved cysteine through the conserved F or W. D genes are given only for firm matches. Rows may omit the clone size; those that give it use once, few, many or a size class.

V	D	J	length	size	DNA	CDR3
TRBV11-2	NA	TRBJ2-3	15	NA	TGTGCCAGCAGCGCAAAAAGAGATTACACAGATACGCAGTATTTT	CASSAKRDYTDTQYF
TRBV30	NA	TRBJ2-7	13	NA	TGTGCCTGGAGTGTACAAGGAGTCTACGAGCAGTACTTC	CAWSVQGVYEQYF
TRBV7-2	NA	TRBJ1-1	12	NA	TGTGCCAGCAGCTTAGGTCTCACTGAAGCTTTCTTT	CASSLGLTEAFF
TRBV5-1	NA	TRBJ2-7	12	NA	TGCGCCAGCAGCTTGTTTGACAACGAGCAGTACTTC	CASSLFDNEQYF
TRBV6-1	TRBD1	TRBJ1-6	16	once	TGTGCCAGCAGTGAAGAGACAGGGGGCGGAAATTCACCCCTCCACTTT	CASSEETGGGNSPLHF
TRBV7-9	NA	TRBJ1-3	14	NA	TGTGCCAGCGGAACAGTCTCCCCTGGAAACACCATATATTTT	CASGTVSPGNTIYF
TRBV5-4	TRBD1	TRBJ2-1	15	NA	TGTGCCAGCAGCCAAGGGACAGGGGGCCTCAATGAGCAGTTCTTC	CASSQGTGGLNEQFF
TRBV19	NA	TRBJ1-3	14	NA	TGTGCCAGTAGTCCACAGGGCTCTGGAAACACCATATATTTT	CASSPQGSGNTIYF
TRBV19	NA	TRBJ1-5	15	once	TGTGCCAGTAGTATTCATCAAAATAGCAATCAGCCCCAGCATTTT	CASSIHQNSNQPQHF
TRBV27	NA	TRBJ2-2	14	NA	TGTGCCAGCAGGGGGCCGACGAACACCGGGGAGCTGTTTTTT	CASRGPTNTGELFF
TRBV9	TRBD1	TRBJ2-7	15	NA	TGTGCCAGCAGCGTCGCGACAGGGGGCGCCTACGAGCAGTACTTC	CASSVATGGAYEQYF
TRBV6-4	NA	TRBJ2-3	13	NA	TGTGCCAGCAGGGGGACTTCCCAGAGCACGCAGTATTTT	CASRGTSQSTQYF
TRBV6-5	NA	TRBJ1-4	15	NA	TGTGCCAGCAGTTACTCTACAGGTGTCGGTGAAAAACTGTTTTTT	CASSYSTGVGEKLFF
TRBV6-1	TRBD1	TRBJ1-2	12	few	TGTGCCAGCAGTGGGGACAGCTATGGCTACACCTTC	CASSGDSYGYTF
TRBV6-1	TRBD2	TRBJ2-3	14	NA	TGTGCCAGCAGTATTGGCGGGGGGTTTGATACGCAGTATTTT	CASSIGGGFDTQYF
TRBV19	TRBD1	TRBJ1-5	18	NA	TGTGCCAGTCAACCTGACCGGACAGGGAGCCTCAGCAATCAGCCCCAGCATTTT	CASQPDRTGSLSNQPQHF
TRBV15	TRBD2	TRBJ2-3	15	NA	TGTGCCACCAGCAGACCAGCGGGGGGGCCAGATACGCAGTATTTT	CATSRPAGGPDTQYF
TRBV7-6	NA	TRBJ1-5	15	once	TGTGCCAGCAGCCCCAGGACAGCCCAAAATCAGCCCCAGCATTTT	CASSPRTAQNQPQHF
TRBV27	NA	TRBJ2-1	14	NA	TGTGCCAGCTGGCGAGGGAGCTCCTACAATGAGCAGTTCTTC	CASWRGSSYNEQFF
TRBV7-9	NA	TRBJ1-2	12	NA	TGTTCCAGCAGCTCGCGACAGGATGGCTACACCTTC	CSSSSRQDGYTF
TRBV11-2	TRBD1	TRBJ2-2	15	NA	TGTGCCAGCAGCTCGGGACAGGGGAATACCGGGGAGCTGTTTTTT	CASSSGQGNTGELFF
TRBV11-2	NA	TRBJ1-6	14	NA	TGTGCCAGCAGCTTAGGGCTCAATAATTCACCCCTCCACTTT	CASSLGLNNSPLHF
TRBV4-3	NA	TRBJ2-2	13	NA	TGCGCCAGCAGCCATCCGAGGTTCGGGGAGCTGTTTTTT	CASSHPRFGELFF
TRBV6-5	NA	TRBJ2-7	11	NA	TGTGCCAGCGCGCAGGGGGGCGAGCAGTACTTC	CASAQGGEQYF
TRBV27	NA	TRBJ2-7	14	NA	TGTGCCAGCAGTTTTGGGCAGGGGACCTACGAGCAGTACTTC	CASSFGQGTYEQYF
TRBV9	NA	TRBJ1-1	15	NA	TGTGCCAGCAGCGCACGGGCGGGGGGTCACACTGAAGCTTTCTTT	CASSARAGGHTEAFF
TRBV9	TRBD1	TRBJ2-1	18	NA	TGTGCCAGCAGCGTAGTTGGATTGGGGGACAGGGGTACCAATGAGCAGTTCTTC	CASSVVGLGDRGTNEQFF
TRBV7-2	NA	TRBJ1-6	16	NA	TGTGCCAGCAGCTTAGTTTTAGGGGGTTATAATTCACCCCTCCCCTTT	CASSLVLGGYNSPLPF
TRBV13	TRBD2	TRBJ2-3	16	NA	TGTGCCAGCAGCTCCTTTAAGCGGGGCACTCCAGATACGCAGTATTTT	CASSSFKRGTPDTQYF
TRBV5-6	TRBD2	TRBJ2-3	16	NA	TGTGCCAGCAGCCGTCCGGGACTAGCGGTGGAAGATACGCAGTATTTT	CASSRPGLAVEDTQYF
TRBV5-6	TRBD2	TRBJ2-7	16	NA	TGTGCCAGCAGCCAGGGACTAGCGGGGAGCTCCTACGAGCAGTACTTC	CASSQGLAGSSYEQYF
TRBV5-8	NA	TRBJ1-6	16	NA	TGTGCCAGCAGCTTGGCGGGAAGCTCCTATAATTCACCCCTCCACTTT	CASSLAGSSYNSPLHF
TRBV27	TRBD1	TRBJ2-2	15	few	TGTGCCAGCAGGGGAGGGACAGGGGTCACCGGGGAGCTGTTTTTT	CASRGGTGVTGELFF
TRBV10-2	TRBD2	TRBJ2-3	14	NA	TGCGCCAGCGGATCTAGCGGGGGGAGGGATACGCAGTATTTT	CASGSSGGRDTQYF
TRBV5-1	NA	TRBJ2-7	13	few	TGCGCCAGCAGCAACCGGGGGTCCTACGAGCAGTACTTC	CASSNRGSYEQYF
TRBV9	NA	TRBJ1-6	14	NA	TGTGCCAGCAGCGCACAGAGAGATAATTCACCCCTCCACTTT	CASSAQRDNSPLHF
TRBV4-3	TRBD1	TRBJ1-1	17	once	TGCGCCAGCAGCCCGTCCCGGGACAGGGTCCTAGGCACTGAAGCTTTCTTT	CASSPSRDRVLGTEAFF
TRBV30	TRBD1	TRBJ1-1	14	NA	TGTGCCTGGAGTCAAACAGGGGCAGGCACTGAAGCTTTCTTT	CAWSQTGAGTEAFF
TRBV19	NA	TRBJ2-1	13	NA	TGTGCCAGTAGTATTGTGCACAGGAATGAGCAGTTCTTC	CASSIVHRNEQFF
TRBV6-5	TRBD1	TRBJ1-6	16	NA	TGTGCCAGCAGTTACGAGGGACAGGGTGTCAATTCACCCCTCCACTTT	CASSYEGQGVNSPLHF